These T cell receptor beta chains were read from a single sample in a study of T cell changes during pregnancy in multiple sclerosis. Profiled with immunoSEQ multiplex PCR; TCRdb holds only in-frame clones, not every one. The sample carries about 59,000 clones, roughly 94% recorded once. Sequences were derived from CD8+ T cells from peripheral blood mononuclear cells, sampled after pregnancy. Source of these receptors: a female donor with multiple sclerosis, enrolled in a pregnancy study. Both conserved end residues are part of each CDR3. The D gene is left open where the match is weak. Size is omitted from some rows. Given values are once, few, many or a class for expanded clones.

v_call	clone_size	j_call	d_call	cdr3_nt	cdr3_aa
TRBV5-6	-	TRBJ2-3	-	TGTGCCAGCAGCAGTATAGACCGACTCTCTGAAGATACGCAGTATTTT	CASSSIDRLSEDTQYF
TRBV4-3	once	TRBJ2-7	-	TGCGCCAGCAGCCAAAACCCGAATGAGGCCGAGCAGTACTTC	CASSQNPNEAEQYF
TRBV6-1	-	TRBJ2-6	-	TGTGCCAGCAGTGAAGCGAGCTCTGGGGCCAACGTCCTGACTTTC	CASSEASSGANVLTF
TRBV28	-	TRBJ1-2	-	TGTGCCAGCAGTTTACGGGGGGCAAATGGCTACACCTTC	CASSLRGANGYTF
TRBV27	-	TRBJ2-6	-	TGTGCCAGCAGTTTATACATACCCTCTGGGGCCAACGTCCTGACTTTC	CASSLYIPSGANVLTF
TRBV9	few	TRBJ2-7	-	TGTGCCAGCAGCGCAGGCGACAGCCCTTCCTACGAGCAGTACTTC	CASSAGDSPSYEQYF
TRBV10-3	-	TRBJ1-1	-	TGTGCCATCAGTGGGGGCAGGGGTATGATCGCTGAAGCTTTCTTT	CAISGGRGMIAEAFF
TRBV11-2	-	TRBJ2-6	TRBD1	TGTGCCAGCAGCTTAGCGCCGAAGGGACAGGCTGGGGCCAACGTCCTGACTTTC	CASSLAPKGQAGANVLTF
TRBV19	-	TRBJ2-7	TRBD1	TGTGCCAGTAGAATGGGACAGGGGGTCGAGCAGTACTTC	CASRMGQGVEQYF
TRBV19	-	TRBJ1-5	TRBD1	TGTGCCAGTAGTATGGACAGGGGGTCTGGACAGCCCCAGCATTTT	CASSMDRGSGQPQHF
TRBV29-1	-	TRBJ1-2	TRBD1	TGCAGCGTGGGCGGGGGACAGGGTACCTATGGCTACACCTTC	CSVGGGQGTYGYTF
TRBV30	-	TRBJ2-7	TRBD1	TGTGCCTGGAGCGCCGGGACAGGGGCGTACGAGCAGTACTTC	CAWSAGTGAYEQYF
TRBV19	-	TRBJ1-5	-	TGTGCCAGTAGTGACAGGCTGAATCAGCCCCAGCATTTT	CASSDRLNQPQHF
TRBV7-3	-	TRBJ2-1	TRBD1	TGTGCCAGCAGCCCGGGACAGAGCGCCTACAATGAGCAGTTCTTC	CASSPGQSAYNEQFF
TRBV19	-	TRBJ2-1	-	TGTGCCAGCAGCCTAGGACTACACAATGAGCAGTTCTTC	CASSLGLHNEQFF
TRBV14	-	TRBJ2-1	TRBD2	TGTGCCAGCAGGGGTAGCGGGCAGACCTACAATGAGCAGTTCTTC	CASRGSGQTYNEQFF
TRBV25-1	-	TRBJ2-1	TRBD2	TGTGCCAGCAGTGAATTCGCGGGAGGAAGGAGAAATGAGCAGTTCTTC	CASSEFAGGRRNEQFF
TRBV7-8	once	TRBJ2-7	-	TGTGCCAGCAGCTTCAGAACAGGACAGTACGAGCAGTACTTC	CASSFRTGQYEQYF
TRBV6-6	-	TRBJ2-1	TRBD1	TGTGCCAGCAGTTCCGACAGGGACGGCTCCTACAATGAGCAGTTCTTC	CASSSDRDGSYNEQFF
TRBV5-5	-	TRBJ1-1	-	TGTGCCAGCAGCCCACCCAGGGTCGAAGCTTTCTTT	CASSPPRVEAFF
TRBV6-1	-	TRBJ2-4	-	TGTGCCAGCAGTGAAGGACGGGAGTACAAAAACATTCAGTACTTC	CASSEGREYKNIQYF
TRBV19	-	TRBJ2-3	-	TGTGCCAGTAGTATTGGTGGAATCGGGTCCACAGATACGCAGTATTTT	CASSIGGIGSTDTQYF
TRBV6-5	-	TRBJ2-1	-	TGTGCCAGCAAATTGGACGGGGACAATGAGCAGTTCTTC	CASKLDGDNEQFF
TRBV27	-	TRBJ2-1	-	TGTGCCAGCAGTTTAGCGGGACAGTACAATGAGCAGTTCTTC	CASSLAGQYNEQFF
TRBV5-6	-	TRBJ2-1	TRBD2	TGTGCCAGCAGCTTGGCCCTAGCGGGCTCCTACAATGAGCAGTTCTTC	CASSLALAGSYNEQFF
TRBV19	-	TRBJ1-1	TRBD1	TGTGCCAGTAGTTACCCCGGGACAGGGAGAAACACTGAAGCTTTCTTT	CASSYPGTGRNTEAFF